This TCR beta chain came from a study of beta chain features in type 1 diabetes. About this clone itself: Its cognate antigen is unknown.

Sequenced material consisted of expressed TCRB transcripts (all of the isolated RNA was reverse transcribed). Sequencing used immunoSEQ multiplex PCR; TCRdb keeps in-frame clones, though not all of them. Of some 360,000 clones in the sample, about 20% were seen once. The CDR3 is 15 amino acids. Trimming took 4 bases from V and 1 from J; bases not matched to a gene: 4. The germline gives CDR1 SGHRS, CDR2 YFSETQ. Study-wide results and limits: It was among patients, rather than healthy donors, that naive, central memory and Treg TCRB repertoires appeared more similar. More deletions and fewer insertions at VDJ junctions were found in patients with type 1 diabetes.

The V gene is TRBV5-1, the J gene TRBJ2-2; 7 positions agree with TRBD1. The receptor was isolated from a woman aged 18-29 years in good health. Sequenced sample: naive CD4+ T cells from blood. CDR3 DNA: TGCGCCAGCAGCCTATGGACAGGGAACACCGGGGAGCTGTTTTTT. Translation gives CASSLWTGNTGELFF.